This passage covers 7 T cell receptor beta chains from one sample sequenced in a study of blood T cell repertoires in COVID-19. The table came from immunoSEQ multiplex PCR; TCRdb's copy has only in-frame clones and leaves some out. The sample records 85,000 to 95,000 clones, 70% to 90% being singletons. The sample was peripheral blood. The receptors here all came from a human donor with acute or convalescent COVID-19. The donor label of this sample is uncertain.

This chain connects TRBV12-3 or TRBV12-4 to TRBJ1-3, with D perhaps matching TRBD1 (6 bases). The CDR3 has 13 amino acids. V lost 5 bases to trimming and J lost 5 bases, with 10 bases between them. The CDR3 sequence is CASSADRRNTIYF. The CDR3 region has the DNA TGTGCCAGCAGTGCTGACAGGCGAAACACCATATATTTT.

The chain links TRBV4-3 to TRBJ2-7, with 8 bases lining up with TRBD1. CDR1 and CDR2 (germline): LGHNA, YSLEER. This CDR3 comprises 15 residues. The junction had 5 bases not matched to a gene; V was cut back by 1 base and J by 3 bases. CDR3 residues: CASSQAQGGLYEQYF. The CDR3 DNA is TGCGCCAGCAGCCAAGCACAGGGGGGACTCTACGAGCAGTACTTC.

The chain employs TRBV30 and TRBJ1-5, with D unclear. CDR1 is GTSNPN, CDR2 SVGIG, per germline (reference sequence). Between the trimmed V and J ends, which lost 3 bases and 1 base, there was a span of 10 bases. This CDR3 is built from 14 residues. The DNA of the CDR3 is TGTGCCTGGAGAGGAGGACCGAGCAATCAGCCCCAGCATTTT. This encodes CAWRGGPSNQPQHF.

This sequence joins TRBV6-5 and TRBJ1-5; 7 nucleotides align to TRBD1. The germline CDR1 and CDR2 sequences are MNHEY and SVGAGI. Trimming removed 5 bases from V and 7 bases from J; junction bases left unmatched: 5. This CDR3 region has 13 residues. The CDR3 reads CASSTQGVQPQHF. DNA for the CDR3: TGTGCCAGCAGTACCCAGGGGGTACAGCCCCAGCATTTT.

This clone has a single count. The chain combines TRBV5-6 with TRBJ1-1, with a possible D match to TRBD1 (5 bases). Germline V gene lookup returns CDR1 SGHDT and CDR2 YYEEEE. The CDR3 has 12 amino acids. V lost 4 bases and J lost 10, with 14 bases in between. The CDR3 DNA reads as TGTGCCAGCAGCCAAACGGGGAGGGGAGCTTTCTTT. Amino acids: CASSQTGRGAFF.

The chain recombines TRBV6-6 with TRBJ2-3; 7 bases agree with TRBD2. The CDR3 extends over 16 amino acids. In germline, CDR1 is MNHNY, CDR2 SVGAGI (reference sequence). V trimming: 10 bases; J trimming: 6 bases; junction bases outside the gene matches: 19. The CDR3 DNA follows: TGTGCCACCTTAGACGGGGGGTTAGCGACTGGGGATACGCAGTATTTT. Translating gives CATLDGGLATGDTQYF.

V usage is TRBV20-1 and J usage is TRBJ2-1; D gene ambiguous. Looked up from germline, CDR1 is DFQATT and CDR2 is SNEGSKA (reference sequence). V was pared by 6 bases and J by 5 bases, with 14 bases between. The length of the CDR3 is 13 residues. CDR3 amino acids: CSASHYTDNEQFF. As DNA, the CDR3 is TGCAGTGCAAGTCACTACACGGACAATGAGCAGTTCTTC.